The clone carrying this TCR beta chain has only a few counts. Its antigen is undetermined. This entry comes from a study of regulatory T cells in long-lasting Graves disease. Across the whole study: Persistent Graves' disease meant over 5 years of antithyroid drugs with positive TSH receptor antibodies.

Notes on the study in general: Persistent Graves' patients showed less TCR diversity than newly diagnosed patients showed. TRBV28, TRBJ1-2 and TRBJ2-5 were segments that persistent disease favored.

The CDR3 spans 14 residues. The V gene end was trimmed by 2 bases and the J gene end by 5 bases; junction bases not matched to a gene: 4. Per the germline V gene, CDR1 is ENHRY and CDR2 is SYGVKD. Time point specified: persistent/refractory GD, antithyroid drugs over 5 years with positive TRAb. The TCR library was made from RNA that had been extracted from PBMCs in TRIzol. Arm-PCR of CDR3 regions with iRepertoire HTBI primers generated TCR beta libraries. One entry per CDR3 protein results from TCRdb running MiXCR on the multiplex PCR reads. The sample has 350,000 to 500,000 distinct CDR3 sequences, 20% to 25% seen once.

The clonotype originates from a female donor with Graves disease. This chain uses TRBV10-3 with TRBJ2-7, with TRBD1 matching 9 bases. The specimen comprised peripheral blood mononuclear cells (PBMCs), sampled when the disease was refractory, from a patient treated with antithyroid drugs. This CDR3 is CAISEAGQGNEQYF. The CDR3 nucleotides read TGTGCCATCAGTGAGGCCGGACAGGGGAACGAGCAGTACTTC.